Described below is a single T cell receptor beta chain sequence and its context. This clonotype was recorded once. Its antigen specificity is not known. One base away there is no much larger clone; base qualities are not given. A lone read offers only weak evidence. This sample is drawn from a study of CD8 T cells in Susac syndrome (dated by TCRdb to the late 2010s). In the study overall: Whether CD8+ T cell activation and differentiation in Susac syndrome was antigen driven was tested using repertoire sequencing.

In the germline V gene, CDR1 corresponds to MNHEY and CDR2 to SVGEGT. Measured from the cysteine to the phenylalanine, the CDR3 is 16 residues long. Of the read, only the CDR3 DNA is kept; its 48 bases are in frame from base 1. V is shortened by 8 bases, J by 6 bases, and the region joining them spans 24 bases. High-throughput TCR beta sequencing profiled peripheral blood CD8+ and CD4+ T cells from healthy donors, Susac syndrome patients and multiple sclerosis patients. Multiple sclerosis controls were treatment-naive patients with stable or active relapsing-remitting disease fulfilling revised McDonald criteria. Bulk CD8+ and CD4+ T cells were purified magnetically by negative isolation, whereas CD8+ TEMRA cells were enriched by FACS. Blood was collected in EDTA tubes and processed within 24 hours, with PBMCs isolated through density gradient centrifugation. PBMCs intended for TCR sequencing were frozen in liquid nitrogen and were later thawed in a 37 degrees C water bath. Purity of sorted or isolated CD4+, CD8+ and CD8+ TEMRA cells was at least 90%.

RNA was extracted using the RNeasy kit, and about 0.5 to 1 microgram was reverse transcribed with random hexamers. The immunoSEQ multiplex PCR assay, which covers 54 Vbeta and 13 Jbeta segments, was used to amplify TCR beta CDR3 regions. PCR amplification bias was corrected using a synthetic template baseline for primer optimization and computational correction. From the authors' description of their analysis: Reads were assigned to V, D and J genes according to IMGT and analyzed in immunoSEQ Analyzer, with only productive sequences retained. Clonality was computed as one minus Shannon entropy normalized by log2 of the number of productive unique sequences. Public and private clones were assessed among the 100 most prevalent clones of each patient and control. Clones were defined as Susac-specific when absent from the healthy and MS cohorts, from fewer than 1,200 published viral clones and from other ImmuneACCESS disease sequences. TCRdb reran the public reads through fastp at Q25 and MiXCR, keeping productive beta chains. When rows share a CDR3 protein, they turn into one entry using the most common DNA and genes. TCRdb's processing, not the authors', yielded these V and J calls. Within this sample are nearly 200,000 distinct CDR3 sequences, with nearly 95% of them counted one time only. The ten largest clones take up around 0.085% of the sample.

Here is what the overall study found, with its caveats: The TCR sequencing and HLA analysis was acknowledged to have included a relatively small number of individuals.

The TCR originated in a human donor with multiple sclerosis. In this chain, TRBV6-2 or TRBV6-3 is recombined with TRBJ2-3; the D region may be TRBD1 or TRBD2, each matching 5 bases equally. The sample taken for sequencing was CD4+ T cells from PBMCs. The CDR3: CASLPTRTPRADTQYF. At the DNA level, the sequence is TGTGCCAGCCTTCCAACCCGGACTCCCAGGGCCGATACGCAGTATTTT.